The source of this TCR beta chain is a study of beta chain features in type 1 diabetes. In the study overall: Healthy donors resembled patients in age, gender and cell yields. The study's findings and limits: More deletions and fewer insertions at VDJ junctions were found in patients with type 1 diabetes. When Type 1 diabetes patients were examined, their TCRB CDR3s proved moderately but significantly shorter in all four CD4+ subsets.

The CDR3 loop spans 16 amino acids. Germline V gene lookup returns CDR1 SQVTM and CDR2 ANQGSEA. Trimming took 4 bases from V and 3 from J; bases not matched to a gene: 12. Expressed TCRB transcripts got sequenced, as all isolated RNA was reverse transcribed. Sequenced naive, central memory and regulatory T cell samples produced an average of roughly 3.6 million reads. Profiled with immunoSEQ multiplex PCR; TCRdb holds only in-frame clones, not every one. The data contain a few hundred thousand clones, 15% of them singletons. This clone has only a few counts. What it binds is unknown. The clonotype originates from a man aged 18-30 years with type 1 diabetes. The V gene is TRBV29-1, the J gene TRBJ2-3; 8 bases map to TRBD1. The sequencing sample was made of naive CD4+ T cells from blood. The CDR3 nucleotides read TGCAGCGTTGTCGGACAGGGAGATTTTGGAACAGATACGCAGTATTTT. This translates into CSVVGQGDFGTDTQYF.